The entry below describes one T cell receptor (beta chain). This CDR3 is 15 amino acids long. Trimming cost V 4 bases and J 5 bases; bases outside gene matches: 5. From germline, CDR1 is SGHTA and CDR2 FQGTGA. This record belongs to a study of T cell responses to AZD1222 COVID-19 vaccine. The assay was immunoSEQ multiplex PCR, and TCRdb's table has in-frame clones only and misses some. The data hold about 78,000 clones, with 85% to 90% observed a single time. The sequence was collected from an adult who received the AZD1222 COVID-19 vaccine. The sequenced sample was peripheral blood, obtained 28 days after the second AZD1222 dose. V and J are TRBV7-3 and TRBJ2-2; TRBD1 agrees at 9 bases. The CDR3 DNA is TGTGCCAGCAGCTCGGGACAGGGTGAAACCGGGGAGCTGTTTTTT. Translating it yields CASSSGQGETGELFF.